Shown below are 10 T cell receptor beta chains from a single sample sequenced in a study of blood T cell repertoires in COVID-19. TCRdb's copy holds only in-frame clones and misses some; the assay was immunoSEQ multiplex PCR. In the table there are around 200,000 clones, about 80% of which are singletons. The sample consisted of peripheral blood. The receptors come from a human donor in a cohort sampled during active COVID-19.

The V call is TRBV7-8, the J call TRBJ1-5, with 8 bases that match TRBD1. The CDR3 is 17 amino acids. Germline trimming cut 5 bases from V and 3 bases from J; bases unmatched to any gene: 12. CDR1 SGHVS and CDR2 FQNEAQ come from the germline V gene. The CDR3 spells CASSLTTPTGDNQPQHF. CDR3 DNA sequence: TGTGCCAGCAGCCTAACGACTCCGACAGGGGACAATCAGCCCCAGCATTTT.

This clone is a singleton in its sample. The chain recombines TRBV19 with TRBJ1-4, with TRBD1 identical over 7 bases. In germline, CDR1 is LNHDA, CDR2 SQIVND (reference sequence). The CDR3 is 16 amino acids. The V segment lost 0 bases and the J segment 5 bases; nucleotides outside the gene matches: 6. The CDR3 bases are TGTGCCAGTAGTATAGATCGTCCGGACAGGAATGAAAAACTGTTTTTT. Residues: CASSIDRPDRNEKLFF.

The genes are TRBV2 and TRBJ1-2, with 8 bases identical to TRBD1. CDR1 is SNHLY and CDR2 is FYNNEI in the germline V gene. V gave up 6 bases and J gave up 4 bases; unmatched junction bases: 4. The CDR3 is 13 amino acids. The CDR3 DNA reads TGTGCCAGCAGGAACAGGGGGGCCTATGGCTACACCTTC. Translated, it gives CASRNRGAYGYTF.

This clone was counted between two and nine times. The chain is built from TRBV19 and TRBJ1-4; perhaps TRBD1 as D (5 bases). The CDR3 covers 15 residues. V was pared by 3 bases and J by 2 bases, with 10 bases between. Per the germline V gene, CDR1 is LNHDA and CDR2 is SQIVND (reference sequence). CDR3 in amino acids: CASSILGATNEKLFF. CDR3 DNA sequence: TGTGCCAGTAGTATTCTAGGGGCGACTAATGAAAAACTGTTTTTT.

This clone was counted a single time. The V gene is TRBV5-6, the J gene TRBJ1-1; D perhaps matches TRBD1 (6 bases). Germline loops: CDR1 SGHDT, CDR2 YYEEEE. Trimming left V 7 bases short and J 1 base short, with 17 bases between. The CDR3 has 15 amino acids. CDR3 nucleotide sequence: TGTGCCAGCTTACGGCAGGGGAGGGGGAACACTGAAGCTTTCTTT. Translating gives CASLRQGRGNTEAFF.

This chain joins TRBV6-5 and TRBJ2-7, with 9 bases that match TRBD1. Germline CDR1 reads MNHEY; CDR2 reads SVGAGI. J was trimmed by 4 bases and V by 0 bases; bases with no gene match: 4. The CDR3 is 15 amino acids. This CDR3 reads CASSYSYGQGYEQYF. In nucleotides, the CDR3 is TGTGCCAGCAGTTACTCGTACGGACAGGGGTACGAGCAGTACTTC.

This chain links TRBV7-9 with TRBJ1-1; 9 bases match TRBD1. There are 14 residues in the CDR3. The V gene end was trimmed by 5 bases and the J gene end by 2 bases; junction bases not matched to a gene: 3. Per the germline V gene, CDR1 is SEHNR and CDR2 is FQNEAQ (reference sequence). CDR3 in amino acids: CASSVTGGNTEAFF. The CDR3 nucleotides read TGTGCCAGCAGCGTGACAGGGGGTAACACTGAAGCTTTCTTT.

This chain joins TRBV12-3 or TRBV12-4 and TRBJ1-2; D may be TRBD1 (5 bases). The CDR3 is made up of 12 amino acids. V lost 5 bases and J 6 bases, leaving 10 bases between the germline ends. CDR3 loop: CASSRQNDGYTF. CDR3 DNA sequence: TGTGCCAGCAGTCGACAGAACGATGGCTACACCTTC.

The V call is TRBV14, the J call TRBJ1-1; D perhaps matches TRBD1 (5 bases). V was trimmed by 0 bases and J by 6 bases, leaving 8 bases between them. The CDR3 extends over 13 amino acids. CDR1 and CDR2 (germline): SGHDN, FVKESK. CDR3 region: CASSQDLGAEAFF. DNA of the CDR3: TGTGCCAGCAGCCAAGATTTAGGGGCTGAAGCTTTCTTT.

V usage is TRBV6-5 and J usage is TRBJ1-1, with TRBD1 as a possible D gene (6 bases). This CDR3 is 15 amino acids long. Trimming pared 6 bases from V and 4 bases from J, leaving 18 bases between. Germline V gene lookup returns CDR1 MNHEY and CDR2 SVGAGI. This chain's CDR3 is CASRPAGARATEAFF. CDR3 DNA sequence: TGTGCCAGCAGGCCGGCGGGGGCGCGGGCCACTGAAGCTTTCTTT.